This TCR beta chain was documented in a study of cytomegalovirus exposure and HLA in healthy donors. Findings and limits, study-wide: Altogether, around 160 TCR beta chains were recorded as cytomegalovirus-associated.

Here immunoSEQ multiplex PCR was the method, and the copy in TCRdb shows in-frame clones only, minus some. The data contain 50,000 or so clones, approximately 89% of them singletons. About this clone itself: Its antigen is currently unknown.

Trimming left V 5 bases short and J 0 bases short, with 11 bases between. This CDR3 contains 15 residues. CDR1 LNHDA and CDR2 SQIVND come from the germline V gene (reference sequence). The donors were in the roughly 130-subject validation cohort; that cohort was separate from the roughly 730-subject first cohort. J is TRBJ1-3 and V is TRBV19; possibly TRBD1 for D (5 bases). Material: PBMCs. The receptor was derived from a young woman in good health and CMV-seropositive. As DNA, the CDR3 is TGTGCCAGTAGTTATCCGGGGGGCTCTGGAAACACCATATATTTT. It codes for CASSYPGGSGNTIYF.